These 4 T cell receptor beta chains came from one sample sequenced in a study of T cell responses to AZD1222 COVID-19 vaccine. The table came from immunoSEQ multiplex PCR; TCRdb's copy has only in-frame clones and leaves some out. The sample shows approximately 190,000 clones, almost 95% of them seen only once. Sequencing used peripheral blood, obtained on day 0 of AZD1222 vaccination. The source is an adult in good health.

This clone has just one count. CDR3 sequence reads: CASSQDGHRGLSEAFF. The CDR3 DNA reads TGCGCCAGCAGCCAAGATGGACACAGGGGTTTGTCTGAAGCTTTCTTT. The genes are TRBV4-3 and TRBJ1-1, with TRBD1 matching 7 bases. This CDR3 has 16 amino acids. Trimming cost V 0 bases and J 6 bases; bases outside gene matches: 10. Germline CDR1 LGHNA, CDR2 YSLEER.

The CDR3 nucleotides are TGTGCCAGCACCTCCGGCGGCGAGCAGTACTTC. It is translated as CASTSGGEQYF. The chain is built from TRBV7-8 and TRBJ2-7; no definite D call. The ends were cut back, 7 bases at V and 6 bases at J, with 10 bases in the middle. The CDR3 loop spans 11 amino acids. Germline lookup yields CDR1 SGHVS and CDR2 FQNEAQ.

In nucleotides, the CDR3 is TGTGCCACCAGTGATAGAAGCGGGAGCCTTACGGATACGCAGTATTTT. This encodes CATSDRSGSLTDTQYF. The chain recombines TRBV24-1 with TRBJ2-3; TRBD2 matches at 8 bases. Germline lookup yields CDR1 KGHDR and CDR2 SFDVKD. V gave up 3 bases and J gave up 6 bases; unmatched junction bases: 10. This CDR3 comprises 16 residues.

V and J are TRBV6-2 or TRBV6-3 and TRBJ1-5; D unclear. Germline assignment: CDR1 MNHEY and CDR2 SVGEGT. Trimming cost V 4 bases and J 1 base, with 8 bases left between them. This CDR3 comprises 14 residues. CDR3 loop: CASSWRRSNQPQHF. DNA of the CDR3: TGTGCCAGCAGTTGGAGGCGCAGCAATCAGCCCCAGCATTTT.